This entry is about one T cell receptor beta chain. The sample's time point: pretreatment peripheral blood. The record originates from a study of PD-L1 blockade in urothelial cancer. V lost 6 bases, J lost 3 bases, and 19 bases lay in between. Germline CDR1 is SGHTS and CDR2 is YDEGEE. The CDR3 contains 15 residues. The protocol was immunoSEQ multiplex PCR, while the TCRdb copy is restricted to in-frame clones and leaves out a portion. The repertoire holds over 45,000 clones, with around 84% as singletons. Sequences were derived from PBMCs, sampled around atezolizumab (anti-PD-L1) treatment. This sequence originates from a man aged 55-75 years with urothelial cancer. This chain joins TRBV5-8 and TRBJ2-7, with D tentatively TRBD1 (6 bases). The CDR3 DNA follows: TGTGCCAGCACCAGCTTGGGTAAAGGGGGCTACGAGCAGTACTTC. This sequence encodes CASTSLGKGGYEQYF.